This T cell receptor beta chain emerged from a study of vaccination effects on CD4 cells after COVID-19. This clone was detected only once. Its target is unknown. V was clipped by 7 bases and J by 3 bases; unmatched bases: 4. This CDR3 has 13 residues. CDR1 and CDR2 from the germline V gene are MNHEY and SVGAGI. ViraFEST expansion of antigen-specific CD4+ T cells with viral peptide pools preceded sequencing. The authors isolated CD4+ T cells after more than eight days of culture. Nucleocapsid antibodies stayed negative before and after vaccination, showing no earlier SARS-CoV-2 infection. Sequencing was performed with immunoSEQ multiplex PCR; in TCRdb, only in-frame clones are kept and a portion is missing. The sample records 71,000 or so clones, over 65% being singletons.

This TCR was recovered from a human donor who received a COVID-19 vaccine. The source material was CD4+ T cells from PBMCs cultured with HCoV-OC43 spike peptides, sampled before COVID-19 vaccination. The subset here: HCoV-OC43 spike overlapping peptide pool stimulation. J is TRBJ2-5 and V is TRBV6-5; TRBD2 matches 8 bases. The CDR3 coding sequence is TGTGCCAGCACTCGGCGGGGGGAAGAGACCCAGTACTTC. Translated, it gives CASTRRGEETQYF.